This T cell receptor (beta chain) was recovered during a study of blood T cell repertoires in COVID-19. Study context: Specimens from acute and convalescent COVID-19 originated in the United States, Italy and Spain.

Generated by immunoSEQ multiplex PCR, the TCRdb table keeps only in-frame clones and is missing some. The sample has around 170,000 clones; approximately 91% are singletons. Germline loops: CDR1 LNHDA, CDR2 SQIVND (reference sequence). CDR3 length: 14 amino acids. Trimming took 3 bases from V and 8 from J, leaving 11 bases between them. This chain links TRBV19 with TRBJ1-6; the D is unclear. The sequence came from a man aged 45-65 years with acute or convalescent COVID-19. The source material was peripheral blood. CDR3 loop: CASSIRGADSPLHF. The CDR3, as DNA: TGTGCCAGTAGTATTCGAGGAGCGGATTCACCCCTCCACTTT. The full variable domain, with the rest looked up from reference TRBV19 and TRBJ1-6, is DGGITQSPKYLFRKEGQNVTLSCEQNLNHDAMYWYRQDPGQGLRLIYYSQIVNDFQKGDIAEGYSVSREKKESFPLTVTSAQKNPTAFYLCASSIRGADSPLHFGNGTRLTVT.